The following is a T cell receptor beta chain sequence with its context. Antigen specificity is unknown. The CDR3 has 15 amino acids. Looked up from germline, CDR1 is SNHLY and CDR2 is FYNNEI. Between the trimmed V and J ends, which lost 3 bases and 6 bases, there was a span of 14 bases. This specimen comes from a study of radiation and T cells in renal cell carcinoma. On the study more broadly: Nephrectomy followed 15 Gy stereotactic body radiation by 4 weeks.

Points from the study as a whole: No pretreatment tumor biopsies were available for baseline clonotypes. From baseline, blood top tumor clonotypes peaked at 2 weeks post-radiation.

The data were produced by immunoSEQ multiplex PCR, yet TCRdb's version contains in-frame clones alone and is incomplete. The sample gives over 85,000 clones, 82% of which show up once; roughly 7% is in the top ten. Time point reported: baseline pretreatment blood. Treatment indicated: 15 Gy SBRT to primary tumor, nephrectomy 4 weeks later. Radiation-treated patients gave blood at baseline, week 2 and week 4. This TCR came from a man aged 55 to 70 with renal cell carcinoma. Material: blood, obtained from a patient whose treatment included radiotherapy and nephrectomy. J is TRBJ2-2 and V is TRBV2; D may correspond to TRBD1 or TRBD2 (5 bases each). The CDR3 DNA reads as TGTGCCAGCAGTGACCGTGGGAAGGGACCCGGGGAGCTGTTTTTT. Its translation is CASSDRGKGPGELFF.